One sample yielded the 31 T cell receptor beta chains listed below, sequenced in a study of T-cell reconstitution after alpha-beta-depleted transplantation in children. During its preparation, the TCRbeta library received unique molecular identifiers. TCRdb passed the PCR reads through MiXCR, listing each CDR3 protein once. The repertoire includes hundreds of thousands of distinct CDR3 sequences, 20% to 30% of them detected once, and about 5% sits in the top ten. Sequencing used PBMCs, mostly from graft donor cells, obtained 360 days after TCRalphabeta/CD19-depleted stem cell transplant. These receptors were obtained from a female patient aged 2 to 10 who had a stem cell transplant for congenital amegakaryocytic thrombocytopenia, so the T cells may come from the graft donor.

The V call is TRBV19, the J call TRBJ2-2; TRBD2 aligns across 8 bases. Germline-derived CDR1 and CDR2 are LNHDA and SQIVND (reference sequence). The CDR3 has 17 residues. Losses at the gene ends were 4 bases for V and 6 bases for J; bases not matched to a gene: 13. The CDR3 DNA is TGTGCCAGTAGTAGGCCTCAGCGGGAGAGTAGGGCCGGGGAGCTGTTTTTT. The encoded protein is CASSRPQRESRAGELFF.

The gene calls are TRBV10-2 and TRBJ2-7; D is possibly TRBD2 (5 bases). V was trimmed by 1 base and J by 4 bases, leaving 17 bases between them. This CDR3 is built from 16 residues. The V gene's germline CDR1 is WSHSY and CDR2 SAAADI. This chain's CDR3 is CASSELGEDGSYEQYF. In nucleotides, the CDR3 is TGCGCCAGCAGTGAGTTGGGAGAAGACGGATCGTACGAGCAGTACTTC.

The chain links TRBV12-3 or TRBV12-4 to TRBJ1-3; TRBD1 is a possible D gene (6 bases). CDR3 length: 13 residues. CDR3 nucleotides: TGTTCCACCCGGGACAACTCTGGAAACACCATATATTTT. Translation gives CSTRDNSGNTIYF.

This clonotype has only a few counts. The junction differs from germline at one of its ends, possibly a read error. The chain is built from TRBV7-2 and TRBJ2-3; possibly TRBD2 for D (6 bases). Germline lookup yields CDR1 SGHTA and CDR2 FQGNSA. The CDR3 extends over 13 amino acids. The CDR3 region has the DNA TGTGCCAGCAACTTAGCGGGCACAGATACGCAGTATTTT. It encodes CASNLAGTDTQYF.

The gene calls are TRBV7-8 and TRBJ2-1; maybe TRBD1 (6 bases). Germline V gene sequence: CDR1 SGHVS, CDR2 FQNEAQ. The CDR3 spans 15 residues. The V gene lost 4 bases and the J gene lost 2 bases, with 12 bases spanning the gap. The CDR3 here is CASSSGTLPYNEQFF. The CDR3 DNA reads as TGTGCCAGCAGCTCGGGGACACTACCCTACAATGAGCAGTTCTTC.

This clonotype came up a few times. The chain has TRBV2 and TRBJ2-3; D uncertain. V gave up 10 bases and J gave up 0 bases, with 14 bases separating them. There are 14 residues in the CDR3. CDR1 is SNHLY and CDR2 is FYNNEI in the germline V gene. In nucleotides, the CDR3 is TGTGCCACCGTTTACATGGCTAGCACAGATACGCAGTATTTT. Protein sequence: CATVYMASTDTQYF. Using reference TRBV2 and TRBJ2-3 for the parts outside the CDR3, the full variable domain is EPEVTQTPSHQVTQMGQEVILRCVPISNHLYFYWYRQILGQKVEFLVSFYNNEISEKSEIFDDQFSVERPDGSNFTLKIRSTKLEDSAMYFCATVYMASTDTQYFGPGTRLTVL.

V is TRBV11-1 and J is TRBJ2-1; no clear D gene. The CDR3 totals 20 residues. The germline CDR1 and CDR2 sequences are SGHAT and FQDESV (reference sequence). V lost 1 base to trimming and J lost 1 base, with 23 bases between them. CDR3 loop: CASSLDVMIWPYESYNEQFF. CDR3 nucleotides: TGTGCCAGCAGCTTAGATGTCATGATTTGGCCGTACGAGTCCTACAATGAGCAGTTCTTC.

The sample holds a few counts of this clonotype. This sequence joins TRBV28 and TRBJ2-1; 9 bases agree with TRBD2. V was pared by 7 bases and J by 7 bases, with 2 bases of the junction left unmatched. Germline-derived CDR1 and CDR2 are MDHEN and SYDVKM. The CDR3 totals 12 residues. CDR3 sequence: CASIAGGNEQFF. CDR3 DNA sequence: TGTGCCAGCATCGCGGGAGGGAATGAGCAGTTCTTC.

This chain links TRBV7-2 with TRBJ2-7, with 11 bases identical to TRBD2. V trimming: 5 bases; J trimming: 4 bases; junction bases outside the gene matches: 7. Germline-derived CDR1 and CDR2 are SGHTA and FQGNSA. The CDR3 is made up of 15 amino acids. CDR3 residues: CASSKTSGIGYEQYF. The DNA of the CDR3 is TGTGCCAGCAGCAAGACTAGCGGGATTGGGTACGAGCAGTACTTC.

The chain carries TRBV4-3 and TRBJ1-1; perhaps TRBD1 as D (6 bases). Per germline, CDR1 LGHNA and CDR2 YSLEER. Trimming removed 4 bases at V and 3 bases at J, with 27 bases between. The CDR3 has 19 amino acids. As DNA, the CDR3 is TGCGCCAGCAGCCTCCATGTCGGTTATTCCCGCTACAGGGACACTGAAGCTTTCTTT. Protein product: CASSLHVGYSRYRDTEAFF.

The chain carries TRBV5-1 and TRBJ2-1, with 9 positions matching TRBD2. The CDR3 extends over 16 amino acids. V shed 0 bases, J shed 4 bases, and the junction held 5 bases outside the gene matches. Germline CDR1 SGHRS, CDR2 YFSETQ. CDR3 nucleotides: TGCGCCAGCAGCTTGGCGGGACTAGCCATTTACAATGAGCAGTTCTTC. This sequence encodes CASSLAGLAIYNEQFF.

The genes are TRBV20-1 and TRBJ2-7, with 9 positions matching TRBD2. The CDR3 is 13 amino acids. V gave up 3 bases and J gave up 3 bases; unmatched junction bases: 3. The germline gives CDR1 DFQATT, CDR2 SNEGSKA (reference sequence). CDR3 in amino acids: CSARGTSIYEQYF. In nucleotides, the CDR3 is TGCAGTGCTAGGGGGACTAGCATCTACGAGCAGTACTTC.

This clonotype has a handful of counts. The chain employs TRBV5-1 and TRBJ1-1; D remains ambiguous. The CDR3 contains 13 residues. Germline loops: CDR1 SGHRS, CDR2 YFSETQ. V shed 4 bases and J shed 1 base, with 8 bases lying between them. The CDR3 loop is CASSLQSNTEAFF. As DNA, the CDR3 is TGCGCCAGCAGCCTTCAATCGAACACTGAAGCTTTCTTT.

The gene calls are TRBV28 and TRBJ2-5, with D perhaps TRBD2 (5 bases). Germline assignment: CDR1 MDHEN and CDR2 SYDVKM. This CDR3 is 13 amino acids long. With 10 bases removed from V and 3 bases from J, the gap between germline ends came to 15 bases. The CDR3 here is CATGMQPEETQYF. The CDR3 nucleotides read TGTGCCACCGGGATGCAACCCGAAGAGACCCAGTACTTC.

This clonotype was detected only once. The rearrangement uses TRBV28 and TRBJ2-7; tentatively, D is TRBD1 (5 bases). Germline V CDR1 and CDR2: MDHEN, SYDVKM. V was cut by 5 bases and J by 6 bases, with 17 bases left in between. The CDR3 covers 14 residues. The CDR3 protein is CASSHRWLGFEQYF. DNA for the CDR3: TGTGCCAGCAGTCACAGGTGGCTCGGGTTCGAGCAGTACTTC.

The CDR3 reads CASSPPWGDEQYF. The CDR3 DNA is TGTGCCAGCAGTCCGCCCTGGGGGGACGAGCAGTACTTC. The V gene is TRBV28, the J gene TRBJ2-7; D possibly corresponds to TRBD2 (6 bases). CDR3 length: 13 amino acids. V lost 5 bases to trimming and J lost 5 bases, with 13 bases between them. CDR1 and CDR2 (germline): MDHEN, SYDVKM.

The table lists this clonotype with a few counts. This chain uses TRBV2 with TRBJ2-5; 10 positions match TRBD1. This CDR3 has 15 residues. V shed 3 bases, J shed 5 bases, and the junction held 6 bases outside the gene matches. Germline CDR1 SNHLY, CDR2 FYNNEI. For the CDR3, the DNA is TGTGCCAGCAGTGACCGGACAGGGGGTAGGGAGACCCAGTACTTC. Amino acid sequence: CASSDRTGGRETQYF.

This clonotype was counted only a few times. In DNA, the CDR3 is TGCAGTGCTAGAGCGGGACAGGCGAACACTGAAGCTTTCTTT. Residues: CSARAGQANTEAFF. The chain uses TRBV20-1 and TRBJ1-1; TRBD1 agrees at 8 bases. Trimming took 1 base from V and 1 from J; bases not matched to a gene: 2. The CDR3 totals 14 residues. Germline assignment: CDR1 DFQATT and CDR2 SNEGSKA (reference sequence).

The chain combines TRBV20-1 with TRBJ2-2, with TRBD1 identical over 7 bases. Germline lookup yields CDR1 DFQATT and CDR2 SNEGSKA (reference sequence). CDR3 size: 15 residues. With V trimmed by 6 bases and J by 4 bases, 11 bases remained unmatched. CDR3 nucleotides: TGCAGTGCGAACACTCCGGGACAGCGCACCGGGGAGCTGTTTTTT. The encoded protein is CSANTPGQRTGELFF.

V and J are TRBV28 and TRBJ2-7; tentatively, D is TRBD2 (5 bases). Trimming cost V 5 bases and J 11 bases, with 37 bases left between them. The CDR3 has 19 amino acids. Germline V gives CDR1 MDHEN, CDR2 SYDVKM. The CDR3 loop reads CASSPLGLATSSLDPREYF. CDR3 coding DNA: TGTGCCAGCAGTCCCCTAGGCTTAGCGACTTCGTCTCTCGACCCAAGAGAGTACTTC. Together with reference TRBV28 and TRBJ2-7, the CDR3 gives the full variable domain: DVKVTQSSRYLVKRTGEKVFLECVQDMDHENMFWYRQDPGLGLRLIYFSYDVKMKEKGDIPEGYSVSREKKERFSLILESASTNQTSMYLCASSPLGLATSSLDPREYFGPGTRLTVT.

The chain combines TRBV7-3 with TRBJ2-1; D uncertain. The length of the CDR3 is 13 residues. The V end was cut by 1 base, the J end by 7 bases, with 8 bases between. Germline CDR1 is SGHTA and CDR2 is FQGTGA. CDR3 loop: CASSLSLKNEQFF. CDR3 sequence (DNA): TGTGCCAGCAGCTTAAGCCTCAAGAATGAGCAGTTCTTC. The whole variable domain, remainder taken from reference TRBV7-3 and TRBJ2-1, is GAGVSQTPSNKVTEKGKYVELRCDPISGHTALYWYRQSLGQGPEFLIYFQGTGAADDSGLPNDRFFAVRPEGSVSTLKIQRTERGDSAVYLCASSLSLKNEQFFGPGTRLTVL.

V is TRBV19 and J is TRBJ1-2; 9 bases are a match to TRBD1. There are 14 residues in the CDR3. After removal of 8 bases from V and 7 bases from J, the junction contained 11 bases not matched to a gene. Per germline, CDR1 LNHDA and CDR2 SQIVND (reference sequence). The CDR3 DNA is TGTGCCAGTCTTCCGGGACAGGGTTACTCTGGCTACACCTTC. It translates to CASLPGQGYSGYTF.

In its sample, this clonotype was seen a few times. The CDR3 is CASSEGDSTQHF. In DNA, the CDR3 is TGTGCCAGCAGTGAGGGGGACAGCACTCAGCATTTT. The chain employs TRBV6-1 and TRBJ1-5; 7 bases are a match to TRBD1. The CDR3 extends over 12 amino acids. Germline CDR1 reads MNHNS; CDR2 reads SASEGT. V lost 3 bases, J lost 13 bases, and 6 bases stayed unmatched.

The chain uses TRBV3-1 and TRBJ1-6; D possibly corresponds to TRBD1 (6 bases). The CDR3 runs 14 residues. Per germline, CDR1 LGHDT and CDR2 YNNKEL (reference sequence). V was cut by 2 bases and J by 7 bases, with 9 bases left in between. CDR3 loop: CASSQFQGNSPLHF. The CDR3 DNA sequence: TGTGCCAGCAGCCAATTCCAGGGGAATTCACCCCTCCACTTT.

The table lists this clonotype with a few counts. The V gene is TRBV6-5, the J gene TRBJ1-1; tentatively, D is TRBD1 (5 bases). The CDR3 consists of 13 residues. With 0 bases removed from V and 7 bases from J, the gap between germline ends came to 9 bases. Germline CDR1 MNHEY, CDR2 SVGAGI. The CDR3 protein is CASSYSNRREAFF. CDR3 bases: TGTGCCAGCAGTTACTCGAACAGGCGTGAAGCTTTCTTT.

Remarks on this clonotype: A clone one base away is much larger, so this may be a read error. The rearrangement uses TRBV7-3 and TRBJ1-1, with D maybe TRBD1 (6 bases). CDR3 length equals 13 residues. Germline loops: CDR1 SGHTA, CDR2 FQGTGA. CDR3 region: CASSPSRDTKAFF. CDR3 bases: TGTGCCAGCAGCCCCAGTCGGGACACTAAAGCTTTCTTT.

The rearrangement uses TRBV12-3 or TRBV12-4 and TRBJ2-2, with 9 bases that match TRBD1. V trimming: 11 bases; J trimming: 3 bases; junction bases outside the gene matches: 7. This CDR3 spans 14 amino acids. The CDR3 spells CACNRDRDTGELFF. The DNA of the CDR3 is TGTGCCTGTAACCGGGACAGGGACACCGGGGAGCTGTTTTTT.

This sequence joins TRBV10-3 and TRBJ2-7; 8 bases are shared with TRBD1. CDR3 length: 15 residues. The ends lost 6 bases at V and 2 bases at J; junction bases unmatched: 9. Germline CDR1 is ENHRY and CDR2 is SYGVKD. CDR3 sequence (DNA): TGTGCCATCAGACCCGGACAGGGTAGCCCCTACGAGCAGTACTTC. Translation: CAIRPGQGSPYEQYF.

This clonotype was seen only a few times. This chain uses TRBV6-2 or TRBV6-3 with TRBJ1-5; D unclear. V lost 6 bases and J 3 bases, leaving 3 bases between the germline ends. CDR3 length: 11 amino acids. The germline CDR1 and CDR2 sequences are MNHEY and SVGEGT. The CDR3 loop is CASRNNQPQHF. DNA for the CDR3: TGTGCCAGCAGGAACAATCAGCCCCAGCATTTT.

This clonotype came up a few times. V usage is TRBV20-1 and J usage is TRBJ1-1, with a weak D call TRBD1 (5 bases). This CDR3 region has 14 residues. From germline, CDR1 is DFQATT and CDR2 SNEGSKA (reference sequence). Trimming pared 3 bases from V and 0 bases from J, leaving 11 bases between. The CDR3 nucleotides are TGCAGTGCTAGCGACACACAGGTGAACACTGAAGCTTTCTTT. Protein sequence: CSASDTQVNTEAFF.

This clonotype was seen a few times. V gene TRBV15 combines with J gene TRBJ2-1; 8 bases map to TRBD1. In germline, CDR1 is LNHNV, CDR2 YYDKDF (reference sequence). The CDR3 runs 15 residues. Unmatched junction bases numbered 6, after V lost 2 bases and J lost 6 bases. The CDR3 spells CATSRRTGFGNEQFF. The CDR3 DNA reads TGTGCCACCAGCAGACGGACAGGGTTCGGCAATGAGCAGTTCTTC.